A selection of T cell receptor beta chains follows, all from one sample in a study of blood T cell repertoires in COVID-19. Sequenced by immunoSEQ multiplex PCR; TCRdb stores in-frame clones only, minus some. The table includes nearly 80,000 clones, approximately 80% detected once. The sequencing input was peripheral blood. The source is a woman between 70 and 85 years old with acute or convalescent COVID-19. Each CDR3 is given with its conserved first and last residue. The order of the fields is CDR3 protein, CDR3 DNA, clone size, D gene, J gene, V gene. A D gene is named only where the DNA matches it firmly. Clone size, where shown, is once, few, many, or a class for clones that have expanded.

CDR3aa: CATSRGTAENYGYTF
CDR3nt: TGTGCCACCAGCAGGGGGACAGCTGAGAACTATGGCTACACCTTC
abundance: once
d_gene: TRBD1
j_gene: TRBJ1-2
v_gene: TRBV15

CDR3aa: CASNGPKSGRYEAFF
CDR3nt: TGTGCCAGTAACGGCCCCAAGTCAGGGCGCTATGAAGCTTTCTTT
abundance: -
d_gene: -
j_gene: TRBJ1-1
v_gene: TRBV19

CDR3aa: CASSLARGAPSPLHF
CDR3nt: TGTGCCAGCAGCTTAGCGCGGGGGGCGCCTTCACCCCTCCACTTT
abundance: -
d_gene: -
j_gene: TRBJ1-6
v_gene: TRBV7-6

CDR3aa: CASSLGTTRGNEKLFF
CDR3nt: TGTGCCAGCAGCTTAGGGACCACACGGGGAAATGAAAAACTGTTTTTT
abundance: -
d_gene: -
j_gene: TRBJ1-4
v_gene: TRBV7-9

CDR3aa: CASSRDRDEEKLFF
CDR3nt: TGCGCCAGCAGCCGGGACAGGGATGAAGAAAAACTGTTTTTT
abundance: -
d_gene: TRBD1
j_gene: TRBJ1-4
v_gene: TRBV5-1

CDR3aa: CAISESQDGEAFF
CDR3nt: TGTGCCATCAGTGAATCACAGGACGGTGAAGCTTTCTTT
abundance: -
d_gene: -
j_gene: TRBJ1-1
v_gene: TRBV10-3

CDR3aa: CASSSQGYSNQPQHF
CDR3nt: TGTGCCAGCAGTTCCCAGGGGTATAGCAATCAGCCCCAGCATTTT
abundance: few
d_gene: -
j_gene: TRBJ1-5
v_gene: TRBV6-2/TRBV6-3

CDR3aa: CASSPSSQGTDTQYF
CDR3nt: TGTGCCAGCAGCCCCTCGTCACAGGGTACGGATACGCAGTATTTT
abundance: -
d_gene: -
j_gene: TRBJ2-3
v_gene: TRBV7-9

CDR3aa: CASSPDSGRAGTQYF
CDR3nt: TGTGCCAGCAGCCCGGATAGCGGGAGGGCCGGGACCCAGTACTTC
abundance: -
d_gene: TRBD2
j_gene: TRBJ2-5
v_gene: TRBV3-1/TRBV3-2

CDR3aa: CASSLAGQVGSPLHF
CDR3nt: TGTGCCAGCAGCTTAGCGGGACAGGTGGGGTCACCCCTCCACTTT
abundance: -
d_gene: TRBD1
j_gene: TRBJ1-6
v_gene: TRBV7-2

CDR3aa: CASSRMDRGVSEQFF
CDR3nt: TGTGCCAGCAGCCGTATGGACAGGGGGGTGTCTGAGCAGTTCTTC
abundance: -
d_gene: TRBD1
j_gene: TRBJ2-1
v_gene: TRBV27

CDR3aa: CASSPSLLGGSSYNEQFF
CDR3nt: TGTGCCAGCTCACCGTCTTTATTAGGCGGGAGCTCCTACAATGAGCAGTTCTTC
abundance: once
d_gene: TRBD2
j_gene: TRBJ2-1
v_gene: TRBV18

CDR3aa: CASSLRGYDGELFF
CDR3nt: TGTGCCAGCAGCTTACGAGGGTATGACGGGGAGCTGTTTTTT
abundance: -
d_gene: -
j_gene: TRBJ2-2
v_gene: TRBV11-1

CDR3aa: CASSFLSGADTGELFF
CDR3nt: TGCGCCAGCAGCTTCCTGTCAGGGGCCGACACCGGGGAGCTGTTTTTT
abundance: -
d_gene: -
j_gene: TRBJ2-2
v_gene: TRBV5-1

CDR3aa: CASQGGEQFF
CDR3nt: TGTGCCAGCCAGGGGGGTGAGCAGTTCTTC
abundance: -
d_gene: -
j_gene: TRBJ2-1
v_gene: TRBV24-1

CDR3aa: CASSYGQGDEKLFF
CDR3nt: TGTGCCAGCAGCTACGGACAGGGCGATGAAAAACTGTTTTTT
abundance: -
d_gene: TRBD1
j_gene: TRBJ1-4
v_gene: TRBV7-8

CDR3aa: CASRRAGVDTGELFF
CDR3nt: TGCGCCAGCAGAAGGGCGGGAGTCGACACCGGGGAGCTGTTTTTT
abundance: -
d_gene: TRBD2
j_gene: TRBJ2-2
v_gene: TRBV5-1

CDR3aa: CASSLHPTEKNTEAFF
CDR3nt: TGTGCCAGCAGCTTACACCCGACAGAGAAGAACACTGAAGCTTTCTTT
abundance: few
d_gene: -
j_gene: TRBJ1-1
v_gene: TRBV7-9

CDR3aa: CASSPQRGNYGYTF
CDR3nt: TGTGCCAGCTCACCACAGCGGGGGAACTATGGCTACACCTTC
abundance: -
d_gene: -
j_gene: TRBJ1-2
v_gene: TRBV18

CDR3aa: CASSQVVRSTDTQYF
CDR3nt: TGCGCCAGCAGCCAAGTGGTGCGTAGCACAGATACGCAGTATTTT
abundance: -
d_gene: -
j_gene: TRBJ2-3
v_gene: TRBV4-1

CDR3aa: CASSESSFYEQYF
CDR3nt: TGCGCCAGCAGTGAGTCGTCCTTCTACGAGCAGTACTTC
abundance: -
d_gene: -
j_gene: TRBJ2-7
v_gene: TRBV10-2

CDR3aa: CASSLTGQGKNTEAFF
CDR3nt: TGTGCCAGCAGCTTAACAGGGCAGGGGAAGAACACTGAAGCTTTCTTT
abundance: once
d_gene: -
j_gene: TRBJ1-1
v_gene: TRBV7-9

CDR3aa: CASSPRRGTNEKLFF
CDR3nt: TGTGCCAGCAGCCCTAGGCGCGGCACTAATGAAAAACTGTTTTTT
abundance: few
d_gene: -
j_gene: TRBJ1-4
v_gene: TRBV7-2

CDR3aa: CAWNGQDNYGYTF
CDR3nt: TGTGCCTGGAACGGACAGGACAACTATGGCTACACCTTC
abundance: once
d_gene: TRBD1
j_gene: TRBJ1-2
v_gene: TRBV30

CDR3aa: CASSGAVGNQPQHF
CDR3nt: TGTGCCAGTTCCGGCGCGGTCGGCAATCAGCCCCAGCATTTT
abundance: -
d_gene: -
j_gene: TRBJ1-5
v_gene: TRBV19

CDR3aa: CASSNKVASGYYEQYF
CDR3nt: TGTGCCAGTAGTAATAAGGTCGCTAGCGGCTACTACGAGCAGTACTTC
abundance: -
d_gene: TRBD2
j_gene: TRBJ2-7
v_gene: TRBV19

CDR3aa: CATSGGAALSYNEQFF
CDR3nt: TGTGCCACCAGCGGGGGGGCAGCCCTCTCCTACAATGAGCAGTTCTTC
abundance: -
d_gene: -
j_gene: TRBJ2-1
v_gene: TRBV15

CDR3aa: CASSLSVGRDLETQYF
CDR3nt: TGTGCCAGCAGCTTGTCGGTAGGACGGGACTTAGAGACCCAGTACTTC
abundance: -
d_gene: -
j_gene: TRBJ2-5
v_gene: TRBV5-6

CDR3aa: CASSPGGTGITTQYF
CDR3nt: TGTGCCAGCAGCCCCGGAGGGACAGGGATCACAACGCAGTATTTT
abundance: -
d_gene: TRBD1
j_gene: TRBJ2-3
v_gene: TRBV5-4

CDR3aa: CASSATRDRGSYGYTF
CDR3nt: TGTGCCAGCAGTGCAACCCGGGACAGGGGTTCCTATGGCTACACCTTC
abundance: -
d_gene: TRBD1
j_gene: TRBJ1-2
v_gene: TRBV6-1

CDR3aa: CASREDRVGNGELFF
CDR3nt: TGTGCCAGCAGGGAAGACAGGGTGGGGAACGGGGAGCTGTTTTTT
abundance: -
d_gene: TRBD1
j_gene: TRBJ2-2
v_gene: TRBV2

CDR3aa: CASTRGRNQPQHF
CDR3nt: TGTGCCAGCACCAGGGGGCGTAATCAGCCCCAGCATTTT
abundance: few
d_gene: TRBD1
j_gene: TRBJ1-5
v_gene: TRBV2

CDR3aa: CASSYGGELFF
CDR3nt: TGTGCCAGCAGCTACGGCGGGGAGCTGTTTTTT
abundance: -
d_gene: -
j_gene: TRBJ2-2
v_gene: TRBV11-2

CDR3aa: CASSLGRDDGEQFF
CDR3nt: TGTGCCAGCAGCTTGGGGAGGGATGACGGTGAGCAGTTCTTC
abundance: once
d_gene: TRBD2
j_gene: TRBJ2-1
v_gene: TRBV7-8

CDR3aa: CAWSTHSSNTEAFF
CDR3nt: TGTGCCTGGAGTACGCACAGTTCAAACACTGAAGCTTTCTTT
abundance: -
d_gene: -
j_gene: TRBJ1-1
v_gene: TRBV30

CDR3aa: CSATSGEGSPLHF
CDR3nt: TGCAGCGCGACGTCAGGGGAAGGCTCACCCCTCCACTTT
abundance: -
d_gene: -
j_gene: TRBJ1-6
v_gene: TRBV29-1